This T cell receptor beta chain was documented in a study of T-cell memory formation after mild COVID-19. Findings of the study overall: Clones that got smaller from day 15 to 85 had even CD4/CD8, while clones growing later tipped toward CD4+.

The length of the CDR3 is 17 residues. V shed 4 bases, J shed 0 bases, and the junction held 10 bases outside the gene matches. Germline CDR1 and CDR2: SGHNT and YYREEE (reference sequence). A single record per CDR3 protein comes from TCRdb applying MiXCR to the 5' RACE reads. The data contain roughly 480,000 distinct CDR3 sequences, roughly 25% of them seen just once; the ten biggest clones take up around an eighth. This clonotype turned up a few times. Its antigen remains unknown. The rearrangement joins TRBV5-4 to TRBJ2-7; 10 nucleotides match TRBD1. The sample comprised PBMCs or a T cell subset sorted from them (not recorded which). The sequence derives from an adult woman who had mild COVID-19 (a few samples of this study predate the infection). Cell type and time point are not known. CDR3 sequence: CASSLGQGGGGSYEQYF. Written as DNA, the CDR3 is TGTGCCAGCAGCCTCGGACAGGGGGGGGGTGGCTCCTACGAGCAGTACTTC. The whole variable domain, remainder taken from reference TRBV5-4 and TRBJ2-7, is ETGVTQSPTHLIKTRGQQVTLRCSSQSGHNTVSWYQQALGQGPQFIFQYYREEENGRGNFPPRFSGLQFPNYSSELNVNALELDDSALYLCASSLGQGGGGSYEQYFGPGTRLTVT.